This T cell receptor beta chain derives from a study of cytomegalovirus exposure and HLA in healthy donors. The PCR contained 60 Vbeta and 13 Jbeta primers. Method: immunoSEQ multiplex PCR; TCRdb's copy keeps in-frame clones and lacks some. The table includes some 150,000 clones, approximately 79% detected once. Though probably carrying unrecorded immune exposures, donors were nominally healthy at sampling. With regard to this clone: Its antigen is still unknown.

The study's findings and limits: Later analysis reportedly placed an Asian-associated ancestry cluster below the approximately 680-donor mean in N-insertions.

The CDR3 runs 14 residues. CDR1 and CDR2 (germline): PRHDT, FYEKMQ (reference sequence). Trimming at V came to 5 bases and at J to 7 bases, leaving 7 bases not matched to a gene. Sequencing used PBMCs. The chain combines TRBV13 with TRBJ2-7; 11 nucleotides agree with TRBD2. This TCR was recovered from a man in his forties or fifties in good health and CMV-seronegative. CDR3 sequence: CASSPGLAVLEQYF. CDR3 coding DNA: TGTGCCAGCAGCCCGGGACTAGCGGTGTTAGAGCAGTACTTC.